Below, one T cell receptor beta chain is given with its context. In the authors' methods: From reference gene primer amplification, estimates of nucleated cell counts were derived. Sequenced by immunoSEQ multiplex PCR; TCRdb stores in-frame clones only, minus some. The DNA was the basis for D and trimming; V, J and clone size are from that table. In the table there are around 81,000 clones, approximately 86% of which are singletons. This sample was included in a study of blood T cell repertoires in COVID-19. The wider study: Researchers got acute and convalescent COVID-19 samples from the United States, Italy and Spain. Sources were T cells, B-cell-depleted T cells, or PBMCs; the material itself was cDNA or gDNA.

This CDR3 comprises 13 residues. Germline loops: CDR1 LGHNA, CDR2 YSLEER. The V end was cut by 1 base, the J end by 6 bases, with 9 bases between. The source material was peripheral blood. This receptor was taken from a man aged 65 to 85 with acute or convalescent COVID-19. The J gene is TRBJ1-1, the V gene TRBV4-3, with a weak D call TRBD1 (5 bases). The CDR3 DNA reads TGCGCCAGCAGCCAAGGCAGGGTAGCTGAAGCTTTCTTT. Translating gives CASSQGRVAEAFF.